This T cell receptor (beta chain) was captured in a study of T cells in tumors and immune-related adverse events. This clone was recorded once. The CDR3 is 14 amino acids. From germline, CDR1 is SGHTA and CDR2 FQGNSA. The V gene lost 1 base and the J gene lost 4 bases, with 8 bases spanning the gap. Data came from immunoSEQ multiplex PCR; TCRdb stores just in-frame clones and leaves some out. The sample lists about 8,600 clones, roughly 94% occurring once. Here the sequenced sample was lymph node tissue, taken from a patient treated with anti-PD-1 therapy. The TCR was taken from a female donor with metastatic renal cell carcinoma. The V and J genes are TRBV7-2 and TRBJ1-3; TRBD1 might be the D (5 bases). In DNA form, the CDR3 reads TGTGCCAGCAGCTTAGGGACAAGCGGAAACACCATATATTTT. Amino acids: CASSLGTSGNTIYF.